The next 5 T cell receptor beta chains were all read from a single sample in a study of T cell responses to AZD1222 COVID-19 vaccine. Produced via immunoSEQ multiplex PCR; TCRdb's table is partial and in-frame only. The sample carries approximately 100,000 clones, over 85% recorded once. Here the sequenced sample was peripheral blood, taken on day 0 of AZD1222 vaccination. The receptor set was obtained from an adult in good health.

CDR3 sequence: CASRLTLWDGRKFQETQYF. The CDR3 DNA sequence: TGTGCCAGCAGGCTCACGCTATGGGACGGTAGAAAATTCCAAGAGACCCAGTACTTC. The rearrangement joins TRBV28 to TRBJ2-5, with D perhaps TRBD1 or TRBD2 (5 bases each). The germline CDR1 and CDR2 sequences are MDHEN and SYDVKM. The V end lost 6 bases, the J end lost 1 base, and 27 bases lay between the germline ends. The CDR3 is 19 residues long.

The table lists this clone with a count of one. The chain couples TRBV21-1 to TRBJ1-3; the table names TRBD1, a call not compared with the DNA. TRBV21-1 is given as a pseudogene. CDR3 length: 16 residues. The CDR3 coding sequence is TGTGCCAGCATTCACAGGGCACTCGGCCCTGGAAACACCATATATTTT. It specifies CASIHRALGPGNTIYF.

The V and J genes are TRBV19 and TRBJ1-5, with 9 bases fitting TRBD1. V lost 5 bases and J lost 6; bases outside the gene matches: 14. From germline, CDR1 is LNHDA and CDR2 SQIVND (reference sequence). CDR3 length: 17 residues. CDR3 DNA sequence: TGTGCCAGTAGTCCGGGACAGGGCAATCCAAGTCGTCAGCCCCAGCATTTT. Its protein is CASSPGQGNPSRQPQHF. Supplemented by reference TRBV19 and TRBJ1-5, the full variable domain reads DGGITQSPKYLFRKEGQNVTLSCEQNLNHDAMYWYRQDPGQGLRLIYYSQIVNDFQKGDIAEGYSVSREKKESFPLTVTSAQKNPTAFYLCASSPGQGNPSRQPQHFGDGTRLSIL.

J is TRBJ2-7 and V is TRBV13, with 7 bases fitting TRBD1. The CDR3 has 11 residues. Looked up from germline, CDR1 is PRHDT and CDR2 is FYEKMQ (reference sequence). V trimming: 6 bases; J trimming: 6 bases; junction bases outside the gene matches: 2. CDR3 in DNA: TGTGCCAGCAGTCGACAGGGCGAGCAGTACTTC. Encoded protein: CASSRQGEQYF.

This clone was picked up one time. This chain links TRBV6-5 with TRBJ1-4, with TRBD1 identical over 9 bases. The germline CDR1 and CDR2 sequences are MNHEY and SVGAGI. The V gene end was trimmed by 2 bases and the J gene end by 8 bases; junction bases not matched to a gene: 6. CDR3 size: 15 residues. The DNA for the CDR3 is TGTGCCAGCAGTTACGGGGGACAGGGTTGGGAAAAACTGTTTTTT. Amino acids: CASSYGGQGWEKLFF.